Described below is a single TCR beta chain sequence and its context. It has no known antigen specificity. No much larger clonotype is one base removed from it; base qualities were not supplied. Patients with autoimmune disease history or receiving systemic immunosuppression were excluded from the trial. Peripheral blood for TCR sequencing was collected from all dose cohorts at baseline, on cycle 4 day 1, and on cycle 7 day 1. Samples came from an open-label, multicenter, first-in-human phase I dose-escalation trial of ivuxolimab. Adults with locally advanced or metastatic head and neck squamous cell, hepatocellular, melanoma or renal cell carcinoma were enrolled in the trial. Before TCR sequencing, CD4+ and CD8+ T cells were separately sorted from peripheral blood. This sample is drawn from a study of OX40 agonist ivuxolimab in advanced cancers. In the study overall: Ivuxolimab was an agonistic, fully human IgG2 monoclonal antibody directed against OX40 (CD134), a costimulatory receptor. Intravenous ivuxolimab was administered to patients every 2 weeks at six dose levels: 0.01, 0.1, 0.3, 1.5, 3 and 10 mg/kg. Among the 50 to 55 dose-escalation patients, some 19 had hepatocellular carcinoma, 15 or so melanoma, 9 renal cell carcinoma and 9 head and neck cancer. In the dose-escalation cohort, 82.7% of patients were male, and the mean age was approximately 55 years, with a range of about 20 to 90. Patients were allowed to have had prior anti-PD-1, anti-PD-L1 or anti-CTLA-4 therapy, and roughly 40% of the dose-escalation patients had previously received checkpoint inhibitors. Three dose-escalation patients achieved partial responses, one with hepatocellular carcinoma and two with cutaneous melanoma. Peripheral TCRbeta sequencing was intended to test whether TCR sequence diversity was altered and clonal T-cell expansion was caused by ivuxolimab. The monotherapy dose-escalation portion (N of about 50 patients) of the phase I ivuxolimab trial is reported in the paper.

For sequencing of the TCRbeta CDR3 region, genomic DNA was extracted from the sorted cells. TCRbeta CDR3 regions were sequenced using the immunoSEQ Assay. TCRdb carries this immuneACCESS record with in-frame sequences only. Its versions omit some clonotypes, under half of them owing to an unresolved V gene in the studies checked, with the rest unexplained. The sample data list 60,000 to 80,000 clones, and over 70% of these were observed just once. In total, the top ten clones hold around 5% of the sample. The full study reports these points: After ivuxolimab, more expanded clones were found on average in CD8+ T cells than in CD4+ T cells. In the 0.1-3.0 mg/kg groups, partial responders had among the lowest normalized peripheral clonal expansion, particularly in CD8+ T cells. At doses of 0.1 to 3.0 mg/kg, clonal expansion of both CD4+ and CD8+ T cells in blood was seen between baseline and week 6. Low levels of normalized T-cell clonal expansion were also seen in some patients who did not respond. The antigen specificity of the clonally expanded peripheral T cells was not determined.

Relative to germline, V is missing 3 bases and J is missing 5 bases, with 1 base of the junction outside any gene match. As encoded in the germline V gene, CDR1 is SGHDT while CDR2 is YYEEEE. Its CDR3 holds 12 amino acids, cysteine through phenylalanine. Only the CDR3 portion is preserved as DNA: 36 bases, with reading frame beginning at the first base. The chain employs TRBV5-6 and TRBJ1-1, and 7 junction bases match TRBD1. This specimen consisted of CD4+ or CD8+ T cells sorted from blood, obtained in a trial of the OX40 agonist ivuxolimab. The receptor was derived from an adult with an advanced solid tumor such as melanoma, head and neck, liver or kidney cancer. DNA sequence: TGTGCCAGCAGCTACAGGGGTACTGAAGCTTTCTTT. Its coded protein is CASSYRGTEAFF.